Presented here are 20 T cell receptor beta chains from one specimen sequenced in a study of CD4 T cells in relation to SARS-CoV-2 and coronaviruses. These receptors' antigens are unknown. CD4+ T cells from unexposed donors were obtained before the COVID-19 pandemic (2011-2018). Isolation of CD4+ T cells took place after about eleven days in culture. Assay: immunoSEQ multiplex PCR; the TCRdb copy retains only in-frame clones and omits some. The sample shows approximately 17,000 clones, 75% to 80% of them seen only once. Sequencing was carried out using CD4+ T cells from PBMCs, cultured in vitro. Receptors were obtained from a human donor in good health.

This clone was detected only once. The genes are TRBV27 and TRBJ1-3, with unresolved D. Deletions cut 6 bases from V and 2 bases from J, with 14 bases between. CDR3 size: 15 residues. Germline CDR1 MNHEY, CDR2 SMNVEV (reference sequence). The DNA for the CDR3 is TGTGCCAGCAGCCCTTTTGTAGGAACTGGAAACACCATATATTTT. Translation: CASSPFVGTGNTIYF.

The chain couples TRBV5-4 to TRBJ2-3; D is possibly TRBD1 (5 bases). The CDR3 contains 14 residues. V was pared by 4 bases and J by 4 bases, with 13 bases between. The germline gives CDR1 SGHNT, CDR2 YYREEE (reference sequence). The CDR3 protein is CASSVDLGADTQYF. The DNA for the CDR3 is TGTGCCAGCAGCGTAGACTTAGGGGCAGATACGCAGTATTTT.

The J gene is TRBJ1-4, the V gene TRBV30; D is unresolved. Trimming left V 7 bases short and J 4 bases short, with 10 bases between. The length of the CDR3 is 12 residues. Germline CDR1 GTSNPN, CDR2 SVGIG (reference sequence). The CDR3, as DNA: TGTGCCTACGAGAGGATTAATGAAAAACTGTTTTTT. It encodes CAYERINEKLFF.

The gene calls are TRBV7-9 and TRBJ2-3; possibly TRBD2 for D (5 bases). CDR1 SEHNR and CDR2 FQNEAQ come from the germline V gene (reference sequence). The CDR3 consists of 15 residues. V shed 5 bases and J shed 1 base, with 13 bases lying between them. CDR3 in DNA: TGTGCCAGCAGCCCCCGGGAATTCGGCACAGATACGCAGTATTTT. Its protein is CASSPREFGTDTQYF.

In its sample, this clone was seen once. The CDR3: CAISSGTGYQNEQYF. The CDR3 DNA reads TGTGCCATCAGTTCCGGGACAGGGTATCAGAACGAGCAGTACTTC. The rearrangement uses TRBV10-3 and TRBJ2-7; TRBD1 matches at 9 bases. V was clipped by 5 bases and J by 5 bases; unmatched bases: 10. Per the germline V gene, CDR1 is ENHRY and CDR2 is SYGVKD. There are 15 residues in the CDR3.

CDR3 bases: TGTGCCAGCAGAGAGAGGACAGGGGACTATGGCTACACCTTC. This sequence encodes CASRERTGDYGYTF. The chain links TRBV2 to TRBJ1-2, with 9 bases aligning to TRBD1. V lost 6 bases to trimming and J lost 3 bases; unmatched junction nucleotides: 5. This CDR3 has 14 residues. The germline CDR1 and CDR2 sequences are SNHLY and FYNNEI.

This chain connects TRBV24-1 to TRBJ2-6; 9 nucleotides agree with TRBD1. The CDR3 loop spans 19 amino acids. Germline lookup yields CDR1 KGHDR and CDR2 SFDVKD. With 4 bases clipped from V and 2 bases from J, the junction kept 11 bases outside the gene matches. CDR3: CATSDPPGQGKAGANVLTF. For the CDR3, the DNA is TGTGCCACCAGTGACCCCCCGGGACAGGGTAAAGCTGGGGCCAACGTCCTGACTTTC.

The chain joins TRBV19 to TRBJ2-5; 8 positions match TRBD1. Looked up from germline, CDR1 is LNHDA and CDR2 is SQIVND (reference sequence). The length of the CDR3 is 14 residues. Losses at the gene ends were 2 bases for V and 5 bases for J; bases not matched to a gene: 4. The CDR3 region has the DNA TGTGCCAGTAGTATACAGGGGGCGAGGGAGACCCAGTACTTC. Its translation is CASSIQGARETQYF.

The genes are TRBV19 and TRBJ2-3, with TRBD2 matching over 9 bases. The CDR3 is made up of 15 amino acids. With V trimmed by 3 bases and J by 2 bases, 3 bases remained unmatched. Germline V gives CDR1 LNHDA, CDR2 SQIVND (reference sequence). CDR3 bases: TGTGCCAGTAGTATTTTAGCGGGAGTCACAGATACGCAGTATTTT. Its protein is CASSILAGVTDTQYF.

The CDR3 protein is CAWSPGPRGYTF. The CDR3 DNA sequence: TGTGCCTGGAGCCCCGGGCCCCGGGGCTACACCTTC. The chain couples TRBV30 to TRBJ1-2; no clear D gene. Between the trimmed V and J ends, which lost 3 bases and 8 bases, there was a span of 13 bases. Per the germline V gene, CDR1 is GTSNPN and CDR2 is SVGIG (reference sequence). This CDR3 spans 12 amino acids. Supplemented by reference TRBV30 and TRBJ1-2, the full variable domain reads SQTIHQWPATLVQPVGSPLSLECTVEGTSNPNLYWYRQAAGRGLQLLFYSVGIGQISSEVPQNLSASRPQDRQFILSSKKLLLSDSGFYLCAWSPGPRGYTFGSGTRLTVV.

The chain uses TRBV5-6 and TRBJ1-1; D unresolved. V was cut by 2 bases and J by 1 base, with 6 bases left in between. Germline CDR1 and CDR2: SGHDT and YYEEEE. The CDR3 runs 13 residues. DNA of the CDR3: TGTGCCAGCAGCTTTACAGAGAACACTGAAGCTTTCTTT. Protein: CASSFTENTEAFF.

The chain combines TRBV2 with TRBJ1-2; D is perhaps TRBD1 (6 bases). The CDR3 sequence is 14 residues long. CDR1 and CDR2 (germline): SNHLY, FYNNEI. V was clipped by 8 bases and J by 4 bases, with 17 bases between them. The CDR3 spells CASLGLQGSYGYTF. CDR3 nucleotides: TGTGCCAGCCTTGGATTACAGGGCTCCTATGGCTACACCTTC.

Here the CDR3 reads CASSPGQQMNTEAFF. The CDR3, as DNA: TGTGCCAGCAGTCCCGGACAACAAATGAACACTGAAGCTTTCTTT. This chain links TRBV6-6 with TRBJ1-1; maybe TRBD1 (5 bases). V lost 5 bases to trimming and J lost 0 bases, with 13 bases between them. CDR3 size: 15 residues. Per germline, CDR1 MNHNY and CDR2 SVGAGI (reference sequence).

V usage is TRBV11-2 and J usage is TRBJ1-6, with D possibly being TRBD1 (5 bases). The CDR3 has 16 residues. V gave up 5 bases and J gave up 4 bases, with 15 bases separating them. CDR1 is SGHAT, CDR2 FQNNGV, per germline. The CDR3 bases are TGTGCCAGCAGCCTAGCGGCGACAGCTTATAATTCACCCCTCCACTTT. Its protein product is CASSLAATAYNSPLHF.

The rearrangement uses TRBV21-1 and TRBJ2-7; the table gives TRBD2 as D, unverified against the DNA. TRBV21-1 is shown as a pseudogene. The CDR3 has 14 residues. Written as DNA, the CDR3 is TGTGCCAGCAGCAAAAGGGGACTTACCTACGAGCAGTACTTC. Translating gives CASSKRGLTYEQYF.

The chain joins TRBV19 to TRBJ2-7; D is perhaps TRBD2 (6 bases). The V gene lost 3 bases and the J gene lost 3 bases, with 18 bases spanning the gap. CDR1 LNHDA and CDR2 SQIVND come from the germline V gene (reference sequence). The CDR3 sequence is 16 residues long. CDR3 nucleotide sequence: TGTGCCAGTAGTATTTCCCCCCCGGCGGGAAGCTACGAGCAGTACTTC. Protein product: CASSISPPAGSYEQYF.

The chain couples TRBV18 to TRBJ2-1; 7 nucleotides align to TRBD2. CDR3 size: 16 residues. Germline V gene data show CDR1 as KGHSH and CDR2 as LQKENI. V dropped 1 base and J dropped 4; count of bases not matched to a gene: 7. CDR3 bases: TGTGCCAGCTCACCACGTCTCCTAGCGGCTTACAATGAGCAGTTCTTC. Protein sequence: CASSPRLLAAYNEQFF.

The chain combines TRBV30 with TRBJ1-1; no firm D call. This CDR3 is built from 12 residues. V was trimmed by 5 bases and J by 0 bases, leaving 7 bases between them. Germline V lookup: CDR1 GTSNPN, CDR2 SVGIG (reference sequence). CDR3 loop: CAWELLNTEAFF. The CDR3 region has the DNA TGTGCCTGGGAATTATTGAACACTGAAGCTTTCTTT.

The CDR3 loop is CASSTGGPTDTQYF. CDR3 coding DNA: TGTGCCAGCAGCACAGGGGGCCCCACAGATACGCAGTATTTT. The rearrangement uses TRBV9 and TRBJ2-3, with 9 bases lining up with TRBD1. This CDR3 has 14 amino acids. Per the germline V gene, CDR1 is SGDLS and CDR2 is YYNGEE. Unmatched junction bases numbered 2, after V lost 4 bases and J lost 2 bases.

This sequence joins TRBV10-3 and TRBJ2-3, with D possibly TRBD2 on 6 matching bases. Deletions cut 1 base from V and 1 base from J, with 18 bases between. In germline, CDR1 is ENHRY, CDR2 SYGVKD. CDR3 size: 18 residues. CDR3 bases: TGTGCCATCAGTGAGTTAGGCGCGGGACCCCTTCGCACAGATACGCAGTATTTT. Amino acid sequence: CAISELGAGPLRTDTQYF.